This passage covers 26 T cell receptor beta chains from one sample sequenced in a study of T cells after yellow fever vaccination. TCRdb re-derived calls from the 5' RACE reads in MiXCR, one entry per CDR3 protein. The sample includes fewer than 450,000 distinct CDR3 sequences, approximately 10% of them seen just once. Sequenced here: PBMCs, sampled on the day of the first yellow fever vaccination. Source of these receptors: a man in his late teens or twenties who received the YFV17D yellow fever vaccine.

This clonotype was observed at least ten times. CDR3 bases: TGCGCCAGCAGCCAGGACAGGGGGTACGAGCAGTACGTC. Protein: CASSQDRGYEQYV. The rearrangement joins TRBV4-3 to TRBJ2-7; 10 nucleotides agree with TRBD1. Germline V gene sequence: CDR1 LGHNA, CDR2 YSLEER. V shed 3 bases and J 4 bases; nucleotides not matched to a gene: 0. The CDR3 has 13 residues.

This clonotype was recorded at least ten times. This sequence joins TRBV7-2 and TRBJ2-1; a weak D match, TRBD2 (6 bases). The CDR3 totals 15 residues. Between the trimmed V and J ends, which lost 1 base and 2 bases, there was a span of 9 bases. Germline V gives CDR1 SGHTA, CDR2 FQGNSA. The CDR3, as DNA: TGTGCCAGCAGCTTAGTCCCGGGAGCCTACAATGAGCAGTTCTTC. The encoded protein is CASSLVPGAYNEQFF. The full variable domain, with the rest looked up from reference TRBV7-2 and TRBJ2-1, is GAGVSQSPSNKVTEKGKDVELRCDPISGHTALYWYRQSLGQGLEFLIYFQGNSAPDKSGLPSDRFSAERTGGSVSTLTIQRTQQEDSAVYLCASSLVPGAYNEQFFGPGTRLTVL.

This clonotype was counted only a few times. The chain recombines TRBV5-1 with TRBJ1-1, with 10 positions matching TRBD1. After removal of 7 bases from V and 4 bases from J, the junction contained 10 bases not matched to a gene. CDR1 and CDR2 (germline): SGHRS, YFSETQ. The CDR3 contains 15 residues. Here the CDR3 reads CASRRGTGESTEAFF. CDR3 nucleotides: TGCGCCAGCCGAAGAGGGACAGGGGAGAGCACTGAAGCTTTCTTT.

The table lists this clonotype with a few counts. CDR3 region: CATSDFGTGELFF. CDR3 coding DNA: TGTGCCACCAGTGATTTCGGCACCGGGGAGCTGTTTTTT. The V call is TRBV24-1, the J call TRBJ2-2; D gene unclear. The CDR3 covers 13 residues. Per germline, CDR1 KGHDR and CDR2 SFDVKD. V was clipped by 1 base and J by 4 bases, with 3 bases between them.

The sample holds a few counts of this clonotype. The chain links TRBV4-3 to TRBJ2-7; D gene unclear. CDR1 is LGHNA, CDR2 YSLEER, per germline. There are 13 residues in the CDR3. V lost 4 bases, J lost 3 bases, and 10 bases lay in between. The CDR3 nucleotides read TGCGCCAGCAGCCGGTGGACGGGCTACGAGCAGTACTTC. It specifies CASSRWTGYEQYF.

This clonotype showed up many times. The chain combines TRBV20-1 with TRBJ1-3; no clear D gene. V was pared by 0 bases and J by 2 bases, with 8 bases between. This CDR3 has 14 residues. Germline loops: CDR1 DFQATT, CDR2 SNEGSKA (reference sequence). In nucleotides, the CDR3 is TGCAGTGCTAGAGAAAATCGGGCTGGAAACACCATATATTTT. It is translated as CSARENRAGNTIYF.

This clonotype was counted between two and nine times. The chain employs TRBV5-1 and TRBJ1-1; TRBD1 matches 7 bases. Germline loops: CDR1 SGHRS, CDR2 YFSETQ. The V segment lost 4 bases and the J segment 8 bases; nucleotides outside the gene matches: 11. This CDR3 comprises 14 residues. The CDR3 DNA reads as TGCGCCAGCAGCGACGGACAGGCTCAACGGGAAGCTTTCTTT. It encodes CASSDGQAQREAFF.

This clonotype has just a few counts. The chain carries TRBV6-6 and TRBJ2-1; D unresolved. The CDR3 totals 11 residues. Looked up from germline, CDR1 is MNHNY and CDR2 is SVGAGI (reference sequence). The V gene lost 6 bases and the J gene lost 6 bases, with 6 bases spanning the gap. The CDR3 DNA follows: TGTGCCAGCAGAGAATTCAATGAGCAGTTCTTC. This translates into CASREFNEQFF.

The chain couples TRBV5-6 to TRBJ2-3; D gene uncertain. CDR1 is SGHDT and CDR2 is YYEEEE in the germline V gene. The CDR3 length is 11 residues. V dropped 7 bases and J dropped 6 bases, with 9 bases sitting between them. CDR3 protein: CASGGVDTQYF. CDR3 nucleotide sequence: TGTGCCAGCGGTGGGGTGGATACGCAGTATTTT.

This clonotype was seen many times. The CDR3 is CASSPTWTGMNTEAFF. For the CDR3, the DNA is TGTGCCAGCAGCCCAACCTGGACAGGAATGAACACTGAAGCTTTCTTT. The V gene is TRBV7-7, the J gene TRBJ1-1, with TRBD1 matching 7 bases. The CDR3 covers 16 residues. After removal of 5 bases from V and 0 bases from J, the junction contained 9 bases not matched to a gene. Germline assignment: CDR1 SSHAT and CDR2 FNYEAQ (reference sequence).

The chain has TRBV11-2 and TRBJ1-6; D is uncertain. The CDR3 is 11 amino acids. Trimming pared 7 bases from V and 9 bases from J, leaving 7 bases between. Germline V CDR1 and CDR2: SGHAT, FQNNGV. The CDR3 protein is CASTQTSPLHF. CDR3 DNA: TGTGCCAGCACCCAGACTTCACCCCTCCACTTT.

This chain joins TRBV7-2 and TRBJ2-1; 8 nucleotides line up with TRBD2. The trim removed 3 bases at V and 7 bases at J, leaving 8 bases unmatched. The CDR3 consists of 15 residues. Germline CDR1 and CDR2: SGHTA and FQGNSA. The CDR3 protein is CASSFTAGVGNEQFF. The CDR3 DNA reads TGTGCCAGCAGCTTTACAGCGGGGGTGGGGAATGAGCAGTTCTTC.

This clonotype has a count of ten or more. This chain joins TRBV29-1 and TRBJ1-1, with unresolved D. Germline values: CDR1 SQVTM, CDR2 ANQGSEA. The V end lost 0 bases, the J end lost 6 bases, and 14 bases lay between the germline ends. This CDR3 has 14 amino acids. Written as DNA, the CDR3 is TGCAGCGTTGAAGAGGGGAGCCTGGGTTCTGAAGCTTTCTTT. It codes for CSVEEGSLGSEAFF. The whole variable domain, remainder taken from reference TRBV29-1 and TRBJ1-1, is SAVISQKPSRDICQRGTSLTIQCQVDSQVTMMFWYRQQPGQSLTLIATANQGSEATYESGFVIDKFPISRPNLTFSTLTVSNMSPEDSSIYLCSVEEGSLGSEAFFGQGTRLTVV.

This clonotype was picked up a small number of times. The chain's CDR3 is CASSQHSTDTQYF. The CDR3 DNA reads TGCGCCAGCAGCCAGCACAGCACAGATACGCAGTATTTT. The rearrangement uses TRBV4-1 and TRBJ2-3; D call uncertain. V was clipped by 3 bases and J by 0 bases, with 4 bases between them. This CDR3 contains 13 residues. The V gene's germline CDR1 is MGHRA and CDR2 YSYEKL.

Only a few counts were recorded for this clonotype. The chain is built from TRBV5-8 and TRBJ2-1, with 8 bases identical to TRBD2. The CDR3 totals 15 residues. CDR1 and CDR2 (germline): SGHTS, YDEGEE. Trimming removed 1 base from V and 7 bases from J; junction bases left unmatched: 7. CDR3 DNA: TGTGCCAGCAGCTTGTTCGGGGGGGGGATGAATGAGCAGTTCTTC. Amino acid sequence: CASSLFGGGMNEQFF.

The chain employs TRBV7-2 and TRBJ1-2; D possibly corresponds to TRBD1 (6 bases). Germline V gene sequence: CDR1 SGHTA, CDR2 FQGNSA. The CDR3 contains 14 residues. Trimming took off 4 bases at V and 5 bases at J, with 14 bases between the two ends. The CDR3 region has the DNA TGTGCCAGCAGCTATGACGGGACAACGTATGGCTACACCTTC. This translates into CASSYDGTTYGYTF.

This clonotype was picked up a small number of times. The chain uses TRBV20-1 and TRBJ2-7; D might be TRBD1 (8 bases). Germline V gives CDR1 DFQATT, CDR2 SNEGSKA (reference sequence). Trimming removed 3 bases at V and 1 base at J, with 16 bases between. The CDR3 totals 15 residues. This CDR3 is CSASRQGTNSYEQYF. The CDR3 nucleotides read TGCAGTGCTAGCCGACAGGGGACTAATTCCTACGAGCAGTACTTC.

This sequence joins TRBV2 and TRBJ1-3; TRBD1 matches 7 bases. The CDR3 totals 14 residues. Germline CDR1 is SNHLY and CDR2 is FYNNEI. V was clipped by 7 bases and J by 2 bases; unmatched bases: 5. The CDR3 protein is CASNQDRTGNTIYF. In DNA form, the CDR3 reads TGTGCCAGCAACCAGGACAGGACTGGAAACACCATATATTTT.

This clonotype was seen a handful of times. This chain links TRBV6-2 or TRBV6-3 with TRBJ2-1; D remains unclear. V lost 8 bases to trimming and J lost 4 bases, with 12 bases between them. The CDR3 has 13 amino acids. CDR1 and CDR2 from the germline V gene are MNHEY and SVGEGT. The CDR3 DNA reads TGTGCCAGCGGCCCTCAGATTTACAATGAGCAGTTCTTC. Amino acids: CASGPQIYNEQFF.

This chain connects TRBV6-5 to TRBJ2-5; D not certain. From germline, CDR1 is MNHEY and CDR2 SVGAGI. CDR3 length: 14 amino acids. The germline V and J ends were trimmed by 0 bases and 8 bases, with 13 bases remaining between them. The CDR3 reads CASSYSKVLGTQYF. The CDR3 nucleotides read TGTGCCAGCAGTTACTCGAAGGTTTTAGGTACCCAGTACTTC.

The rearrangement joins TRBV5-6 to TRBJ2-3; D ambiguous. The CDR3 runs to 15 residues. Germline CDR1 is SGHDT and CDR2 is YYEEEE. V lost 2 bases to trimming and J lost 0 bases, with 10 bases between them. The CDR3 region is CASSFTIRSTDTQYF. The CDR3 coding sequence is TGTGCCAGCAGCTTTACCATTCGTAGCACAGATACGCAGTATTTT.

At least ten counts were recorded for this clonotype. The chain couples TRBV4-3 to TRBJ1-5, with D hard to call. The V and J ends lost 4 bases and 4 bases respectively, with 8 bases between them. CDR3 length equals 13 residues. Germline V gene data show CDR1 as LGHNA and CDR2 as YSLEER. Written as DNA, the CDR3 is TGCGCCAGCAGCCGATCTCGAAATCAGCCCCAGCATTTT. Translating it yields CASSRSRNQPQHF.

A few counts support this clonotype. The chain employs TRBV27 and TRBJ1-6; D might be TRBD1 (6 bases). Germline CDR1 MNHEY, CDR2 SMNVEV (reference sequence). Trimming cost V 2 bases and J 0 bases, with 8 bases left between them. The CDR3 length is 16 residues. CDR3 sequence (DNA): TGTGCCAGCAGTTTAAAAGGGGGCTCCTATAATTCACCCCTCCACTTT. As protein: CASSLKGGSYNSPLHF.

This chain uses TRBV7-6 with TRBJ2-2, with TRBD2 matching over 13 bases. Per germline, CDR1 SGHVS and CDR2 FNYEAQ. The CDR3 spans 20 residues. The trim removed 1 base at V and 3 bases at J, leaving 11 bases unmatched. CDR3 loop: CASSLDVLLAGGLDTGELFF. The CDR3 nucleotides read TGTGCCAGCAGCTTAGACGTCCTACTAGCGGGGGGGCTGGACACCGGGGAGCTGTTTTTT.

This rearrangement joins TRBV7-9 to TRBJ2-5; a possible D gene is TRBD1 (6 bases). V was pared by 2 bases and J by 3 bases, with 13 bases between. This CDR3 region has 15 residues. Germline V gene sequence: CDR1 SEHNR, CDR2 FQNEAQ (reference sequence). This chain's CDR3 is CASSLNFHREETQYF. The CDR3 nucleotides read TGTGCCAGCAGCTTAAATTTCCACAGGGAAGAGACCCAGTACTTC.

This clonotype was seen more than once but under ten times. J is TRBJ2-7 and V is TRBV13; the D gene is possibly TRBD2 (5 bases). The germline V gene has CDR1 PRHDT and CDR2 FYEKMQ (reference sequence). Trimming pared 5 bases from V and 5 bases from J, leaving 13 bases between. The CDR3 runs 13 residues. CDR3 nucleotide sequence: TGTGCCAGCAGCCAGAGAGGGTGGAACGAGCAGTACGTC. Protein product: CASSQRGWNEQYV.